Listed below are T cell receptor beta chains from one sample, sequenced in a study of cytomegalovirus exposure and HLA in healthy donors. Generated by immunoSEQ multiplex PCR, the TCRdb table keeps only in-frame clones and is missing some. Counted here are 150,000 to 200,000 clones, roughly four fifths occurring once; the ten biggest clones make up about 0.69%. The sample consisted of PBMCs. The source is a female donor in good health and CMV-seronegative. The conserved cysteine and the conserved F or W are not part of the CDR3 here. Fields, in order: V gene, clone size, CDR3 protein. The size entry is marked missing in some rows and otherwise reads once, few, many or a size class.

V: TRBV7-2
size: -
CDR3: ASSSRTAYEQY

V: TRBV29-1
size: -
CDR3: SVGETHLGEQY

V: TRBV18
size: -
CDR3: ASSPPFRQETQY

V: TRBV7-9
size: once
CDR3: ASSRGWGLASLHEQF

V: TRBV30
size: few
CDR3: AWSVNPGGYT

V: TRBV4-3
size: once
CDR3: ASGTGSSYNEQF

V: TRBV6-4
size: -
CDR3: ASSRDRGSPLH

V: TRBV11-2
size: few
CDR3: ASSPGLAGLGNNEQF

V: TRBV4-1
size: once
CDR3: ASSQGQGPVSGANVLT

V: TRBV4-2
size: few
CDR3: ASSQDRVGNTIY

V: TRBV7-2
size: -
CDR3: ASSLGIRGGRETQY

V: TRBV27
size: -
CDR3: ASSSGQVYEQY